One and the same sample provided the 7 T cell receptor beta chains below, sequenced in a study of T cell repertoires in cytomegalovirus infection. MiXCR was run by TCRdb on the reads, yielding one entry per CDR3 protein. The data hold 150,000 to 200,000 distinct CDR3 sequences, with approximately 20% observed a single time. The sequenced sample consisted of PBMCs. Receptors originate from a human donor in good health (CMV status not recorded). Some clones in this sample may be carry-over from other donors' samples.

This clonotype was counted a few times. This chain connects TRBV5-6 to TRBJ2-3; 7 positions agree with TRBD1. This CDR3 is 16 amino acids long. V shed 2 bases and J 1 base; nucleotides not matched to a gene: 7. Germline CDR1 is SGHDT and CDR2 is YYEEEE. The CDR3 protein is CASSFPKGAGTDTQYF. The CDR3, as DNA: TGTGCCAGCAGCTTTCCGAAGGGGGCCGGCACAGATACGCAGTATTTT.

This clonotype was detected many times. The chain combines TRBV12-3 or TRBV12-4 with TRBJ2-1; TRBD2 aligns across 8 bases. J lost 5 bases, V lost 0 bases, and 3 bases had no gene match. The CDR3 is 15 amino acids. The DNA for the CDR3 is TGTGCCAGCAGTTTAGCGGGACTAGAACACAATGAGCAGTTCTTC. Translation: CASSLAGLEHNEQFF.

As concerns this clonotype: One base away lies a much larger clone, so this may be a sequencing read error. Written as DNA, the CDR3 is TGTGCCAGCAACCGGGACCGGGGGACTTTCGAGCAGTACTTC. As protein: CASNRDRGTFEQYF. V gene TRBV7-2 combines with J gene TRBJ2-7, with a tentative D call TRBD2 (6 bases). The CDR3 has 14 amino acids. The ends were cut back, 7 bases at V and 6 bases at J, with 19 bases in the middle. Per the germline V gene, CDR1 is SGHTA and CDR2 is FQGNSA.

The J gene is TRBJ1-3, the V gene TRBV6-6; D is possibly TRBD1 (6 bases). Germline CDR1 MNHNY, CDR2 SVGAGI (reference sequence). V was trimmed by 5 bases and J by 0 bases, leaving 14 bases between them. The CDR3 covers 16 residues. The chain's CDR3 is CASSPRGLNSGNTIYF. For the CDR3, the DNA is TGTGCCAGCAGTCCCCGGGGGCTGAACTCTGGAAACACCATATATTTT.

CDR3 region: CASSAGGWETQYF. The CDR3 DNA sequence: TGTGCCAGCAGTGCGGGGGGGTGGGAGACCCAGTACTTC. This sequence joins TRBV2 and TRBJ2-5; 8 bases are shared with TRBD2. V was pared by 4 bases and J by 5 bases, with 3 bases of the junction left unmatched. Germline CDR1 and CDR2: SNHLY and FYNNEI. The CDR3 runs 13 residues.

A few counts support this clonotype. V gene TRBV4-2 combines with J gene TRBJ1-1; 7 bases agree with TRBD1. Trimming took 0 bases from V and 7 from J; bases not matched to a gene: 2. CDR1 LGHNA and CDR2 YNFKEQ come from the germline V gene. This CDR3 is 13 amino acids long. This CDR3 reads CASSQDRGLEAFF. The CDR3 region has the DNA TGTGCCAGCAGCCAAGATAGGGGGCTTGAAGCTTTCTTT.

The CDR3 loop is CASSLQSSGGSDTQYF. CDR3 DNA: TGTGCCAGTAGTCTCCAGTCTAGCGGGGGGTCAGATACGCAGTATTTT. This rearrangement joins TRBV19 to TRBJ2-3, with 11 bases matching TRBD2. This CDR3 is built from 16 residues. Trimming at V came to 5 bases and at J to 4 bases, leaving 8 bases not matched to a gene. CDR1 LNHDA and CDR2 SQIVND come from the germline V gene (reference sequence). Variable domain in full (rest from reference TRBV19 and TRBJ2-3): DGGITQSPKYLFRKEGQNVTLSCEQNLNHDAMYWYRQDPGQGLRLIYYSQIVNDFQKGDIAEGYSVSREKKESFPLTVTSAQKNPTAFYLCASSLQSSGGSDTQYFGPGTRLTVL.